These 26 T cell receptor beta chains were all obtained from the same sample, sequenced in a study of beta chain features in type 1 diabetes. Since all of the isolated RNA was reverse transcribed, expressed TCRB transcripts were what got sequenced. The data were produced by immunoSEQ multiplex PCR, yet TCRdb's version contains in-frame clones alone and is incomplete. Here the sample spans about 900,000 clones, 15% to 20% being singletons. Sample: naive CD4+ T cells from blood. The source of these receptors is a woman aged 18 to 35 in good health.

This sequence joins TRBV14 and TRBJ2-5, with TRBD1 as a possible D gene (6 bases). The CDR3 is 17 residues long. With 4 bases removed from V and 9 bases from J, the gap between germline ends came to 27 bases. Germline CDR1 reads SGHDN; CDR2 reads FVKESK. The CDR3 DNA sequence: TGTGCCAGCAGCCCATCGCTGGTACTACAGGGATTGTGGCCCCAGTACTTC. Encoded protein: CASSPSLVLQGLWPQYF.

The V call is TRBV5-4, the J call TRBJ1-2; D is possibly TRBD1 (5 bases). Trimming took 4 bases from V and 6 from J, leaving 13 bases between them. CDR1 SGHNT and CDR2 YYREEE come from the germline V gene (reference sequence). This CDR3 is built from 13 residues. CDR3 coding DNA: TGTGCCAGCAGCATAGCGCTCAGGGATGGCTACACCTTC. It codes for CASSIALRDGYTF.

The chain recombines TRBV28 with TRBJ1-1; 7 bases match TRBD1. This CDR3 comprises 14 residues. CDR1 is MDHEN, CDR2 SYDVKM, per germline. After removal of 5 bases from V and 3 bases from J, the junction contained 6 bases not matched to a gene. The CDR3 sequence: CASSRGQKYTEAFF. The CDR3 DNA sequence: TGTGCCAGCAGTAGGGGACAGAAGTACACTGAAGCTTTCTTT.

This clone was seen a few times. The rearrangement links TRBV10-3 to TRBJ2-7; D gene ambiguous. The V gene's germline CDR1 is ENHRY and CDR2 SYGVKD. The CDR3 totals 11 residues. V was clipped by 5 bases and J by 2 bases, with 4 bases between them. CDR3 bases: TGTGCCATCAGTACAACCTACGAGCAGTACTTC. Amino acid sequence: CAISTTYEQYF.

The V call is TRBV11-2, the J call TRBJ2-3, with TRBD2 identical over 8 bases. The length of the CDR3 is 15 residues. V lost 3 bases and J lost 4; bases outside the gene matches: 6. The germline CDR1 and CDR2 sequences are SGHAT and FQNNGV. CDR3 loop: CASSFNAGGSDTQYF. DNA of the CDR3: TGTGCCAGCAGCTTTAATGCGGGAGGCTCAGATACGCAGTATTTT.

Comment on this clone: The sample has other DNA sequences that encode this CDR3 too. The chain uses TRBV18 and TRBJ2-7; D remains ambiguous. There are 11 residues in the CDR3. Germline-derived CDR1 and CDR2 are KGHSH and LQKENI. Trimming stripped 3 bases from V and 4 bases from J, with 4 bases between. The CDR3 DNA follows: TGTGCCAGCTCACCCGAGTACGAGCAGTACTTC. Residues: CASSPEYEQYF.

The chain combines TRBV7-9 with TRBJ2-7; no clear D gene. CDR3 length: 15 amino acids. The germline V and J ends were trimmed by 4 bases and 0 bases, with 13 bases remaining between them. Germline CDR1 is SEHNR and CDR2 is FQNEAQ (reference sequence). The CDR3 region is CASSSQPGRSYEQYF. The CDR3 nucleotides are TGTGCCAGCAGCTCTCAGCCGGGCCGCTCCTACGAGCAGTACTTC. Complete variable domain (other parts from reference TRBV7-9 and TRBJ2-7): DTGVSQNPRHKITKRGQNVTFRCDPISEHNRLYWYRQTLGQGPEFLTYFQNEAQLEKSRLLSDRFSAERPKGSFSTLEIQRTEQGDSAMYLCASSSQPGRSYEQYFGPGTRLTVT.

This clone was found a few times. The chain couples TRBV5-8 to TRBJ2-7; TRBD1 is a possible D gene (6 bases). From germline, CDR1 is SGHTS and CDR2 YDEGEE. This CDR3 region has 14 residues. Trimming pared 1 base from V and 3 bases from J, leaving 11 bases between. The CDR3 sequence is CASSLYGTNYEQYF. The CDR3 nucleotides read TGTGCCAGCAGCTTGTACGGGACAAACTACGAGCAGTACTTC.

The chain recombines TRBV4-1 with TRBJ2-5; D remains unclear. This CDR3 has 13 amino acids. The V gene's germline CDR1 is MGHRA and CDR2 YSYEKL. The V and J ends lost 4 bases and 4 bases respectively, with 10 bases between them. This CDR3 is CASSLAAGETQYF. CDR3 bases: TGCGCCAGCAGCCTAGCTGCAGGAGAGACCCAGTACTTC.

This clone was observed a handful of times. As DNA, the CDR3 is TGTGCCAGCTCACCACCGCTAGGCTCCTACGAGCAGTACTTC. Residues: CASSPPLGSYEQYF. The genes are TRBV18 and TRBJ2-7; D call uncertain. V lost 0 bases and J 0 bases, leaving 6 bases between the germline ends. Germline V gives CDR1 KGHSH, CDR2 LQKENI. CDR3 length: 14 amino acids.

This chain connects TRBV6-5 to TRBJ2-3; D call uncertain. Germline CDR1 and CDR2: MNHEY and SVGAGI. V was cut by 0 bases and J by 0 bases, with 7 bases left in between. The CDR3 runs to 15 residues. CDR3 in amino acids: CASSYSLPSTDTQYF. The CDR3 DNA reads TGTGCCAGCAGTTACTCCCTGCCTAGCACAGATACGCAGTATTTT.

V and J are TRBV5-1 and TRBJ2-1, with TRBD1 matching 10 bases. Trimming at V came to 0 bases and at J to 8 bases, leaving 2 bases not matched to a gene. The CDR3 has 14 amino acids. Germline CDR1 is SGHRS and CDR2 is YFSETQ. CDR3 residues: CASSLGQGAYEQFF. The DNA for the CDR3 is TGCGCCAGCAGCTTGGGACAGGGGGCCTATGAGCAGTTCTTC.

The V call is TRBV7-2, the J call TRBJ2-2; 9 positions agree with TRBD2. V shed 5 bases and J 3 bases; nucleotides not matched to a gene: 7. The germline V gene encodes CDR1 SGHTA and CDR2 FQGNSA. This CDR3 has 16 amino acids. This chain's CDR3 is CASSPRLAAYTGELFF. The DNA of the CDR3 is TGTGCCAGCAGCCCCAGACTAGCGGCTTACACCGGGGAGCTGTTTTTT.

The chain couples TRBV4-3 to TRBJ2-7; D gene ambiguous. The CDR3 totals 19 residues. Trimming pared 1 base from V and 1 base from J, leaving 23 bases between. Germline values: CDR1 LGHNA, CDR2 YSLEER. The CDR3 sequence is CASSQGRKRAENQSYEQYF. CDR3 in DNA: TGCGCCAGCAGCCAAGGGAGAAAGCGAGCAGAAAATCAATCCTACGAGCAGTACTTC.

The V gene is TRBV4-3, the J gene TRBJ2-1; 12 nucleotides align to TRBD2. V lost 0 bases, J lost 9 bases, and 12 bases stayed unmatched. CDR1 is LGHNA and CDR2 is YSLEER in the germline V gene. This CDR3 region has 18 residues. CDR3 bases: TGCGCCAGCAGCCAAGATCGTGGGACTAGCGGGCGCGGGAGTGAGCAGTTCTTC. It yields the protein CASSQDRGTSGRGSEQFF.

This clone has only a few counts. This chain uses TRBV6-6 with TRBJ1-2, with a weak D call TRBD1 (5 bases). The germline V gene has CDR1 MNHNY and CDR2 SVGAGI (reference sequence). The CDR3 totals 16 residues. Trimming left V 2 bases short and J 6 bases short, with 19 bases between. CDR3 nucleotides: TGTGCCAGCAGTTACGCCCGGGGCCGCTCTGAGGATGGCTACACCTTC. Protein product: CASSYARGRSEDGYTF.

V is TRBV6-6 and J is TRBJ2-7, with 10 bases fitting TRBD2. CDR3 length equals 16 residues. CDR1 and CDR2 from the germline V gene are MNHNY and SVGAGI (reference sequence). V lost 0 bases, J lost 8 bases, and 10 bases stayed unmatched. CDR3 sequence: CASSYSFGASGSQQYF. The CDR3, as DNA: TGTGCCAGCAGTTACTCATTTGGGGCTAGCGGGAGCCAGCAGTACTTC.

The chain joins TRBV19 to TRBJ2-7, with 8 bases identical to TRBD1. V dropped 6 bases and J dropped 5; count of bases not matched to a gene: 9. Germline loops: CDR1 LNHDA, CDR2 SQIVND (reference sequence). The CDR3 is 14 residues long. CDR3 amino acids: CASSPRGLFNEQYF. The CDR3 DNA reads as TGTGCCAGTAGCCCCAGGGGGCTCTTCAACGAGCAGTACTTC.

This clone has just a few counts. This chain links TRBV7-9 with TRBJ2-5; 13 bases fit TRBD2. The end of the DNA is better explained by TRBJ2-7, so the J call may be wrong. This CDR3 spans 17 amino acids. In germline, CDR1 is SEHNR, CDR2 FQNEAQ (reference sequence). The CDR3 region is CASSSTSGRAPFYEQYF. The CDR3 bases are TGTGCCAGCAGCTCAACTAGCGGGAGGGCCCCCTTCTACGAGCAGTACTTC.

V is TRBV7-9 and J is TRBJ2-5, with TRBD2 matching over 8 bases. The CDR3 consists of 14 residues. V trimming: 2 bases; J trimming: 5 bases; junction bases outside the gene matches: 4. Germline CDR1 reads SEHNR; CDR2 reads FQNEAQ (reference sequence). This CDR3 is CASSLTPSGETQYF. The CDR3 region has the DNA TGTGCCAGCAGCTTAACACCTAGCGGGGAGACCCAGTACTTC. The entire variable domain, with the rest obtained from reference TRBV7-9 and TRBJ2-5, is as follows: DTGVSQNPRHKITKRGQNVTFRCDPISEHNRLYWYRQTLGQGPEFLTYFQNEAQLEKSRLLSDRFSAERPKGSFSTLEIQRTEQGDSAMYLCASSLTPSGETQYFGPGTRLLVL.

This clone was counted a few times. Other nucleotide sequences in the sample specify the same CDR3. The chain combines TRBV9 with TRBJ1-5, with 10 bases identical to TRBD1. CDR3 size: 15 residues. CDR1 and CDR2 from the germline V gene are SGDLS and YYNGEE. The J segment lost 3 bases and the V segment lost 4 bases, leaving 4 bases of the junction unmatched. The CDR3 DNA sequence: TGTGCCAGCAGCCCCGGGACAGGGGTCAATCAGCCCCAGCATTTT. This translates into CASSPGTGVNQPQHF.

This clone was detected a few times. As DNA, the CDR3 is TGTGCCAGCAGCTTAGTATCTGGGCAGCCCCAGCATTTT. This gives the protein CASSLVSGQPQHF. This chain connects TRBV7-9 to TRBJ1-5, with unresolved D. V was cut by 1 base and J by 7 bases, with 8 bases left in between. The CDR3 runs to 13 residues. The V gene's germline CDR1 is SEHNR and CDR2 FQNEAQ (reference sequence).

V and J are TRBV29-1 and TRBJ2-3; D may match TRBD1 or TRBD2 (5 bases each). CDR1 and CDR2 from the germline V gene are SQVTM and ANQGSEA. V lost 5 bases and J 5 bases, leaving 17 bases between the germline ends. CDR3 size: 14 residues. The CDR3 loop is CSVSGQTAGDTQYF. The CDR3 DNA sequence: TGCAGCGTTAGCGGACAAACCGCGGGAGATACGCAGTATTTT.

The rearrangement links TRBV5-1 to TRBJ2-3, with D perhaps TRBD1 or TRBD2 (5 bases each). This CDR3 is built from 16 residues. The germline V gene encodes CDR1 SGHRS and CDR2 YFSETQ. Trimming cost V 1 base and J 2 bases, with 14 bases left between them. CDR3 loop: CASSLSGGLTTDTQYF. CDR3 bases: TGCGCCAGCAGCTTGAGTGGGGGTTTAACCACAGATACGCAGTATTTT. The full variable domain, in which reference TRBV5-1 and TRBJ2-3 provide the parts outside the CDR3, is KAGVTQTPRYLIKTRGQQVTLSCSPISGHRSVSWYQQTPGQGLQFLFEYFSETQRNKGNFPGRFSGRQFSNSRSEMNVSTLELGDSALYLCASSLSGGLTTDTQYFGPGTRLTVL.

This clone showed up just a few times. This chain connects TRBV7-8 to TRBJ2-1; 11 nucleotides line up with TRBD2. CDR1 is SGHVS and CDR2 is FQNEAQ in the germline V gene. The CDR3 covers 13 residues. The chain's CDR3 is CAGSSGRRNEQFF. The CDR3 nucleotides are TGTGCTGGTTCTAGCGGGAGGCGAAATGAGCAGTTCTTC.

This rearrangement joins TRBV28 to TRBJ1-2; the D is unclear. The CDR3 extends over 13 amino acids. Looked up from germline, CDR1 is MDHEN and CDR2 is SYDVKM. Trimming pared 2 bases from V and 6 bases from J, leaving 10 bases between. The CDR3 DNA is TGTGCCAGCAGTTTACGAGGGATCGATGGCTACACCTTC. It codes for CASSLRGIDGYTF.